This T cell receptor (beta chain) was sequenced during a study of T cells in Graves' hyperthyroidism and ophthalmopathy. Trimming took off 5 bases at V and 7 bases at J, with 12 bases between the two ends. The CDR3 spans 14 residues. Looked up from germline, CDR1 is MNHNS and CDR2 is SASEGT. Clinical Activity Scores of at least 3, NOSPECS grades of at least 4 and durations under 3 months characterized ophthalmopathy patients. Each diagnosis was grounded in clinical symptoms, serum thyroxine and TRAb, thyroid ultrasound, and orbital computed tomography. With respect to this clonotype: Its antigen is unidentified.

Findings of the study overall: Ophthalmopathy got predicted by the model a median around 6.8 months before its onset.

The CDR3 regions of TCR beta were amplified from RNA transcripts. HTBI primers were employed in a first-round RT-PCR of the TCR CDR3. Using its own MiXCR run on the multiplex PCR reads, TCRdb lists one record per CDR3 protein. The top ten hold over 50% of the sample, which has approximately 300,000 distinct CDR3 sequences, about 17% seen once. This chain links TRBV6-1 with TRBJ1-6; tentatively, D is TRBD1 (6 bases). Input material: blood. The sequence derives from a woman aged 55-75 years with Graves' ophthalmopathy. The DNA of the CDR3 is TGTGCCAGCAGTTCACCCGGACAGAATTCACCCCTCCACTTT. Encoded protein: CASSSPGQNSPLHF.